Below, one T cell receptor beta chain is given with its context. Its antigen is undetermined. This sample was included in a study of cytomegalovirus exposure and HLA in healthy donors. General study points: In vitro testing confirmed a few CMV-associated chains as specific for CMV antigens. Reportedly, cytomegalovirus status was diagnosed with high sensitivity and specificity. For most subjects, TCR beta sequences were reported to predict HLA-A and HLA-B alleles with accuracy. Available immune exposure information covered CMV serostatus only.

The V and J ends lost 4 bases and 0 bases, in that order; junction bases with no gene match: 3. The germline V gene encodes CDR1 SGHTA and CDR2 FQGNSA. The CDR3 spans 15 residues. Amplification used 60 Vbeta primers and 13 Jbeta primers. Clones were read by immunoSEQ multiplex PCR, and TCRdb kept only the in-frame ones, dropping some. The table records approximately 150,000 clones, under 75% of them present only once. The sequencing sample was made of PBMCs. The chain is built from TRBV7-2 and TRBJ2-3; 8 nucleotides match TRBD2. The sequence derives from a woman aged 55-70 years in good health and CMV-seropositive. The CDR3 region has the DNA TGTGCCAGCAGCTCGGGACTAGACAGCACAGATACGCAGTATTTT. Translation: CASSSGLDSTDTQYF.